This TCR beta chain is from a study of blood T cell repertoires in COVID-19. Study-level background: T cells, B-cell-depleted T cells, or PBMCs provided the cDNA or gDNA that served as material.

This clone was seen only once. This CDR3 is 13 amino acids long. Germline V CDR1 and CDR2: MDHEN, SYDVKM. With V trimmed by 7 bases and J by 5 bases, 5 bases remained unmatched. Profiled with immunoSEQ multiplex PCR; TCRdb holds only in-frame clones, not every one. The top ten clones hold about 6.2% of a sample with 100,000 to 150,000 clones, over 75% of them seen once. This sequence was found in a man older than 75 with active or convalescent COVID-19. Sample: peripheral blood. The V call is TRBV28, the J call TRBJ2-5, with 9 nucleotides matching TRBD2. CDR3 coding DNA: TGTGCCAGCAACGAGCGGGGGGTTGAGACCCAGTACTTC. Translation gives CASNERGVETQYF.